This is a list of T cell receptor beta chains from one sample in a study of T cell responses to AZD1222 COVID-19 vaccine. Profiling relied on immunoSEQ multiplex PCR, and the TCRdb table lists in-frame clones only, not all of them. The sample yields 70,000 to 95,000 clones, roughly nine tenths seen once. Material: peripheral blood, obtained on day 0 of AZD1222 vaccination. The origin of the receptors is an adult in good health. Each CDR3 is given with its conserved first and last residue. Each record gives: CDR3 protein, CDR3 DNA, clone size, D gene, V gene, J gene. A D gene is named only where the DNA matches it firmly. Not every row has a clone size; where given, it reads once, few, many or a size class.

cdr3_aa: CAISEKQQGYNEQFF
cdr3_nt: TGTGCCATCAGTGAGAAGCAACAGGGTTACAATGAGCAGTTCTTC
clone_size: -
d_call: -
v_call: TRBV10-3
j_call: TRBJ2-1

cdr3_aa: CASIHRLAVYNEQFF
cdr3_nt: TGTGCCAGCATCCATAGACTAGCGGTCTACAATGAGCAGTTCTTC
clone_size: -
d_call: TRBD2
v_call: TRBV5-6
j_call: TRBJ2-1

cdr3_aa: CASSQAHRWGWRDSGELFF
cdr3_nt: TGTGCCAGCAGCCAAGCCCATAGATGGGGGTGGAGAGATTCCGGGGAGCTGTTTTTT
clone_size: -
d_call: -
v_call: TRBV3-1/TRBV3-2
j_call: TRBJ2-2

cdr3_aa: CASSSTANYGYTF
cdr3_nt: TGTGCCAGCAGCTCGACAGCTAACTATGGCTACACCTTC
clone_size: -
d_call: -
v_call: TRBV7-3
j_call: TRBJ1-2

cdr3_aa: CASSLVGGVEEQFF
cdr3_nt: TGTGCCAGCAGCCTTGTTGGGGGAGTCGAAGAGCAGTTCTTC
clone_size: once
d_call: -
v_call: TRBV5-4
j_call: TRBJ2-1

cdr3_aa: CASSLHRGDSGANVLTF
cdr3_nt: TGTGCCAGCAGTCTTCACAGGGGCGACTCTGGGGCCAACGTCCTGACTTTC
clone_size: -
d_call: TRBD1
v_call: TRBV27
j_call: TRBJ2-6

cdr3_aa: CSVGYDADTQYF
cdr3_nt: TGCAGCGTTGGGTACGATGCAGATACGCAGTATTTT
clone_size: few
d_call: -
v_call: TRBV29-1
j_call: TRBJ2-3

cdr3_aa: CASSKGSLAVLTDTQYF
cdr3_nt: TGTGCCAGCAGCAAAGGAAGTCTAGCGGTTCTCACAGATACGCAGTATTTT
clone_size: -
d_call: -
v_call: TRBV21-1
j_call: TRBJ2-3

cdr3_aa: CASSLTGAINEQFF
cdr3_nt: TGTGCCAGCAGCCTTACGGGCGCTATCAATGAGCAGTTCTTC
clone_size: -
d_call: -
v_call: TRBV11-3
j_call: TRBJ2-1

cdr3_aa: CASSLYPTGSMNTEAFF
cdr3_nt: TGTGCCAGCAGTTTATACCCGACAGGGTCGATGAACACTGAAGCTTTCTTT
clone_size: -
d_call: TRBD1
v_call: TRBV27
j_call: TRBJ1-1

cdr3_aa: CASSFRDRGGEQYF
cdr3_nt: TGTGCCAGCAGTTTCCGGGACAGGGGAGGCGAGCAGTACTTC
clone_size: -
d_call: TRBD1
v_call: TRBV6-5
j_call: TRBJ2-7

cdr3_aa: CASGVTLGWQFF
cdr3_nt: TGTGCCAGCGGGGTTACCTTGGGTTGGCAGTTCTTC
clone_size: -
d_call: -
v_call: TRBV6-5
j_call: TRBJ2-1

cdr3_aa: CASSEFNEKLFF
cdr3_nt: TGTGCCAGCAGTGAGTTCAATGAAAAACTGTTTTTT
clone_size: -
d_call: -
v_call: TRBV6-1
j_call: TRBJ1-4

cdr3_aa: CASSLGLARGYNEQFF
cdr3_nt: TGTGCCAGCAGCCTGGGACTAGCCAGGGGCTACAATGAGCAGTTCTTC
clone_size: once
d_call: TRBD2
v_call: TRBV6-2/TRBV6-3
j_call: TRBJ2-1

cdr3_aa: CASSLRDPGNTIYF
cdr3_nt: TGTGCCAGCAGCCTTAGGGACCCTGGAAACACCATATATTTT
clone_size: -
d_call: -
v_call: TRBV14
j_call: TRBJ1-3

cdr3_aa: CASSGVGGIYEQYF
cdr3_nt: TGTGCCAGCAGTGGGGTAGGGGGCATCTACGAGCAGTACTTC
clone_size: -
d_call: TRBD1
v_call: TRBV2
j_call: TRBJ2-7

cdr3_aa: CASSPDTYYNEQFF
cdr3_nt: TGTGCCAGCAGCCCCGATACCTACTACAATGAGCAGTTCTTC
clone_size: -
d_call: -
v_call: TRBV7-2
j_call: TRBJ2-1

cdr3_aa: CASSPKGDWQSGDTQYF
cdr3_nt: TGTGCCAGCAGCCCGAAAGGGGACTGGCAAAGCGGAGATACGCAGTATTTT
clone_size: few
d_call: -
v_call: TRBV7-3
j_call: TRBJ2-3

cdr3_aa: CASSITVHEQFF
cdr3_nt: TGTGCCAGTAGTATCACAGTCCATGAGCAGTTCTTC
clone_size: -
d_call: -
v_call: TRBV19
j_call: TRBJ2-1